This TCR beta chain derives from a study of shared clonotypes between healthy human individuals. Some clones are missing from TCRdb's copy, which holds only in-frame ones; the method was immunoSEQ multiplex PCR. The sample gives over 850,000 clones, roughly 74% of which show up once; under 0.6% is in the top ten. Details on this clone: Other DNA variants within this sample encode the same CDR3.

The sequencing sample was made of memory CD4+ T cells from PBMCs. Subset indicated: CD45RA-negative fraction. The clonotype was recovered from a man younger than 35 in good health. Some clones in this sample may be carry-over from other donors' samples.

As DNA, the CDR3 is TGTGCCAGCTCAACGGGCCCCAATGAAAAACTGTTTTTT. Its protein product is CASSTGPNEKLFF. The chain links TRBV18 to TRBJ1-4; D is uncertain. The CDR3 runs 13 residues. The germline V and J ends were trimmed by 5 bases and 5 bases, with 9 bases remaining between them. Per germline, CDR1 KGHSH and CDR2 LQKENI.